This entry features one T cell receptor (beta chain) sequence. In the study's own analysis: Reference gene primer amplification yielded estimated nucleated cell counts. TCRdb's copy holds only in-frame clones and misses some; the assay was immunoSEQ multiplex PCR. For V, J and clone size, that table is used; D and trimming come from the DNA. In the table there are just over 15,000 clones, around 80% of which are singletons. These data belong to a study of blood T cell repertoires in COVID-19. At the level of the study: Sites in the United States, Italy and Spain provided acute and convalescent COVID-19 samples. In each case, the material was cDNA or gDNA derived from T cells, B-cell-depleted T cells, or PBMCs.

The germline gives CDR1 SGHNT, CDR2 YYREEE (reference sequence). The CDR3 has 12 amino acids. V gave up 4 bases and J gave up 4 bases, with 8 bases separating them. Source material: peripheral blood. The clonotype comes from a human donor in a cohort sampled during active COVID-19. The chain couples TRBV5-4 to TRBJ1-2; TRBD1 might be the D (5 bases). The CDR3, as DNA: TGTGCCAGCAGCGACAGTATCTATGGCTACACCTTC. Its protein is CASSDSIYGYTF.